A selection of T cell receptor beta chains follows, all from one sample in a study of radiation and T cells in renal cell carcinoma. Assay used: immunoSEQ multiplex PCR; TCRdb lists only in-frame clones, some missing. The sample has 70,000 to 100,000 clones; about 86% are singletons. This material consisted of blood, taken from a patient whose treatment included radiotherapy and nephrectomy. These TCRs come from a woman between 50 and 59 years old with renal cell carcinoma. Both conserved end residues are trimmed from each CDR3.

>TRBV4-3
ASSQVPGANVLT
>TRBV28
ASSLGDNEQF
>TRBV5-4
AFRDIGNTIY
>TRBV6-5
ASSYSRGGSEQF
>TRBV9
ASSPGGRTEAF
>TRBV4-3
ASSQGTGVFADTQY
>TRBV10-2
ASRGHGTDTQY
>TRBV27
ASSSNDGGGGDGYT
>TRBV5-8
ASSSVGLVGYNEQF
>TRBV9
ASSASQGIPT
>TRBV29-1
SVGQGGTDTQY
>TRBV6-5
ASSYSRDGYT
>TRBV5-6
ASRQLDYNEQF
>TRBV21-1
ASERWEPQH
>TRBV19
ASSIPTGAIGDGQPQH
>TRBV11-3
ADTGCRSWAQH
>TRBV5-8
ASSLQEGNYEQY
>TRBV5-4
ASSGSTSGRAGEQY
>TRBV7-8
ASSPGVGDSVSGNTIY
>TRBV4-1
ASSARTSGSSESYNEQF
>TRBV6-6
ASSYFEGQGEGYT
>TRBV6-5
ASSPPPERNSPLH
>TRBV5-7
ASRSGHPYEQY